The rows below give T cell receptor beta chains drawn from one sample of a study of pediatric ulcerative colitis. Assay used: immunoSEQ multiplex PCR; TCRdb lists only in-frame clones, some missing. The table lists 23,000 or so clones, about 71% of them singletons. Sequenced: gut tissue. The receptor set was obtained from a boy younger than 18 with severe ulcerative colitis. Each CDR3 is given with its conserved first and last residue. A D gene is named only where the DNA matches it firmly. Clone size is stated in some rows and not others, as once, few, many or a class when expanded.

. | TRBJ2-1 | TRBV4-2 | . | TGTGCCAGCAGCCAAGAATTGAGCTCCTACAATGAGCAGTTCTTC | CASSQELSSYNEQFF
. | TRBJ2-2 | TRBV7-9 | . | TGTGCCAGCAGCTTCCTCTCCGGGGAGCTGTTTTTT | CASSFLSGELFF
. | TRBJ2-2 | TRBV7-2 | . | TGTGCCAGCAGCTCAAACTCCGGGGAGCTGTTTTTT | CASSSNSGELFF
. | TRBJ2-3 | TRBV7-4 | . | TGTGCCAGCAGCTGGCAGTCTCTTTTTACGGGGGAACGCACAGATACGCAGTATTTT | CASSWQSLFTGERTDTQYF
. | TRBJ1-1 | TRBV7-9 | . | TGTGCCAGCAGCTTCGGGAACACTGAAGCTTTCTTT | CASSFGNTEAFF
. | TRBJ1-2 | TRBV15 | . | TGTGCCACCAGCCCGGATAACTATGGCTACACCTTC | CATSPDNYGYTF
. | TRBJ2-6 | TRBV2 | few | TGTGCCTCCGGGTTAACCCAAACTACGGCTGGGGCCAACGTCCTGACTTTC | CASGLTQTTAGANVLTF
. | TRBJ2-3 | TRBV9 | . | TGTGCCAGCAGTCCTCCTCCTAGCACAGATACGCAGTATTTT | CASSPPPSTDTQYF
. | TRBJ1-2 | TRBV7-9 | few | TGTGCCAGTGGAAGCTATGGCTACACCTTC | CASGSYGYTF
. | TRBJ2-3 | TRBV2 | . | TGTGCCAGCAGTATTAGTACCGACCGCACAGATACGCAGTATTTT | CASSISTDRTDTQYF
. | TRBJ1-2 | TRBV4-3 | once | TGCGCCAGCAGCCGCCTACTAAGGGCCGGACAACATTATGGCTACACCTTC | CASSRLLRAGQHYGYTF
. | TRBJ2-1 | TRBV7-6 | . | TGTGCCAGCAGCTTAGATCGTAGGTCGGGGCAGTTCTTC | CASSLDRRSGQFF
TRBD1 | TRBJ1-2 | TRBV29-1 | . | TGCAGCGTTGCCAACTCTTCCCCGGGACAGAGCTTCTATGGCTACACCTTC | CSVANSSPGQSFYGYTF
. | TRBJ2-1 | TRBV21-1 | . | TGTGCCAGCAGCAAACGAGAGCGGGGGGGCCCTAACCCGAGCTCCTACAATGAGCAGTTCTTC | CASSKRERGGPNPSSYNEQFF
. | TRBJ1-2 | TRBV7-3 | . | TGTGCCAGCAGCTTAATCGAGGGGTATGGCTACACCTTC | CASSLIEGYGYTF
. | TRBJ1-5 | TRBV30 | . | TGTGCCTGGAGTGTCGCAGGCCTCTACAATCAGCCCCAGCATTTT | CAWSVAGLYNQPQHF
TRBD2 | TRBJ2-7 | TRBV6-6 | . | TGTGCCAGCAGTTACAAGGGAGGGTACGAGCAGTACTTC | CASSYKGGYEQYF
. | TRBJ2-7 | TRBV6-1 | once | TGTGCCAGCAGTGAAAGCACAGGCCCTACCCGCTACGAGCAGTACTTC | CASSESTGPTRYEQYF
. | TRBJ2-5 | TRBV7-3 | few | TGTGCATATAAGAGCGTGGGGGGCCCGCTCCAAGAGACCCAGTACTTC | CAYKSVGGPLQETQYF
TRBD2 | TRBJ2-1 | TRBV2 | . | TGTGCCAGCAATAACCCGGGACTAGTGTTTGGTGAGCAGTTCTTC | CASNNPGLVFGEQFF
. | TRBJ1-6 | TRBV6-1 | . | TGTGCCAGCAGTGTTGTAGCAGGGCTCTTTAATTCACCCCTCCACTTT | CASSVVAGLFNSPLHF
. | TRBJ1-6 | TRBV6-5 | . | TGTGCCAGCAGTTACTCAGGGGTCGGTTCACCCCTCCACTTT | CASSYSGVGSPLHF